This T cell receptor beta chain is from a study of T cells in Graves' hyperthyroidism and ophthalmopathy (dated 2019 in TCRdb). General notes on the study: Peripheral blood samples were taken at initial diagnosis, before any treatment was given. The roughly 91 discovery patients were randomly divided into training and test sets at a 7:3 ratio. In addition, the study compared T-cell repertoires in thyroid tissue and in blood from roughly six Graves' hyperthyroidism patients. Once sampling was done, hyperthyroidism patients were given methimazole at a starting dose of 30 mg daily, whereas ophthalmopathy patients were given high-dose intravenous methylprednisolone. TCR Vbeta CDR3 sequencing of roughly 140 peripheral blood samples (fewer than 45 ophthalmopathy, roughly 74 hyperthyroidism and approximately 17 progressor patients) is reported in the paper. To identify TCR V-J signatures that set the groups apart, the researchers used a discovery cohort of 90 to 100 patients, made up of around 40 with Graves' ophthalmopathy and about 60 with stable Graves' hyperthyroidism. Prospective prediction of ophthalmopathy was tested in an independent validation cohort of 18 hyperthyroidism patients and 17 patients who later progressed to ophthalmopathy. The paper as a whole reports these results and caveats: No statistical method was used to set the sample size in advance, and investigators knew the group allocation. In validation, progression to ophthalmopathy was predicted by the model with roughly 69% sensitivity and about 72% specificity, a median of approximately 7.1 months before onset. A model built on a 13 V-J signature distinguished ophthalmopathy from stable hyperthyroidism, reaching roughly 88% sensitivity and about 81% specificity in cross-validation and 80%/75% in testing. Most expanded thyroid clonotypes (frequency above 0.001) were also detected in blood, a finding suggesting that blood repertoires may reflect thyroid immune responses.

TCR beta CDR3 regions were amplified from RNA transcripts. For the first round of RT-PCR on the TCR CDR3, the HTBI primer set was used together with the Qiagen OneStep RT-PCR kit. The libraries were constructed in a second round of multiplex PCR and then size-selected and purified. Sequencing of the libraries was done on an Illumina HiSeq2000 using paired-end 100 bp reads. On the authors' methods: SOAPnuke was used to process the raw data, removing reads that contained adapters or uncalled bases, had a mean Phred below 15, or lacked an exact match to the constant primer or identifier. High-quality paired reads were merged with COPE v1.2.5, and unique nucleotide sequences were defined as clonotypes. MiTCR v1.1 was used to align clonotypes to the IMGT TRBV, TRBD and TRBJ reference segments. Only V-J combinations with frequency above 0.0001, covering roughly 99% of repertoires, were analysed. The TCS score was defined as the ratio of F50 (clonal expansion) to E x V (chaos), calculated using BLOSUM62-based TCRdist between CDR3 peptides within each V-J. Welch's t-statistics and random forest reduced roughly 540 V-J features to 13, which were used in a naive Bayes classifier (R e1071). The public reads were reanalyzed by TCRdb: fastp trimming at Q25, MiXCR alignment, in-frame beta chains only. Rows with one shared CDR3 protein collapse into an entry with the most common genes and DNA. The V and J calls and clone size are TCRdb's, not the authors'. This sample has fewer than 650,000 distinct CDR3 sequences in its table, and roughly 15% of those were observed once. Of the sample, approximately 14% is held by the ten largest clones.

Graves' hyperthyroidism was defined as stable when no progression to ophthalmopathy occurred over 18 months of follow-up. The hyperthyroidism patients were between 18 and 65 years old and newly diagnosed, with a disease duration of less than 2 months. The study excluded patients with uncontrolled infections, other autoimmune diseases, pregnancy or lactation. Diagnoses were established on the basis of clinical symptoms, serum thyroxine and TRAb, thyroid ultrasound, and orbital computed tomography. PBMCs were separated from under 12 ml of fresh peripheral blood using Ficoll-Paque density gradient centrifugation. Total RNA was extracted with Trizol reagent, and quality was checked on an Agilent 2100 Bioanalyzer. The CDR3 starts with the cysteine, ends with the phenylalanine, and has 14 residues. Only the CDR3 part of the read is kept: 42 bases, read in frame from the first base. V is cut by 7 bases and J by 6 bases, and the space between the germline ends is 19 bases. CDR1 is given as MNHEY and CDR2 as SVGEGT, both from the germline V gene.

On this clonotype itself: What this receptor recognizes is not known. It has no much larger one-base neighbor in the sample; base qualities were not kept.

Specimen: blood. The chain is assembled from TRBV6-2 or TRBV6-3 and TRBJ2-7; the D gene assignment is ambiguous. The sequence derives from a woman between 35 and 50 years old with Graves' hyperthyroidism. DNA sequence: TGTGCCAGCAAACTCCCGAACAGCGAGAGCGAGCAGTACTTC. Translated, it gives CASKLPNSESEQYF.